The sequence of this T cell receptor beta chain was determined in a study of T cell responses to AZD1222 COVID-19 vaccine. Overall study results and limits: Among those given AZD1222, only five or six were seropositive at baseline. There were vaccine-associated CD4 TCRs across spike, dominant at 160-218 and 743-854. None of the repertoires were sampled until the peak T cell response had passed.

TCRdb's copy holds only in-frame clones and misses some; the assay was immunoSEQ multiplex PCR. The data show about 94,000 clones, about 85% seen once. Germline values: CDR1 MNHEY, CDR2 SMNVEV (reference sequence). The CDR3 runs 15 residues. Trimming cost V 3 bases and J 10 bases, with 19 bases left between them. Concerning this clone: Antigen specificity is unknown.

This specimen was peripheral blood, taken 28 days after the second AZD1222 dose. The chain couples TRBV27 to TRBJ2-1; no definite D call. The receptor was derived from an adult who received the AZD1222 COVID-19 vaccine. In DNA, the CDR3 is TGTGCCAGCAGTTTTTCTCTGGGAAAAGATCACGAGCAGTTCTTC. This sequence encodes CASSFSLGKDHEQFF.